This entry lists 10 T cell receptor beta chains sequenced from one sample in a study of molecular identifiers for immune sequencing clone quantification. In TCRdb, the PCR reads were re-called with MiXCR into one record per CDR3 protein. The profile covers about 18,000 distinct CDR3 sequences, with 21% appearing a single time and about 6.4% taken by the ten largest. Material for sequencing was naive CD8+ T cells from blood, with Jurkat cell RNA spiked in. Described subset: FACS-sorted CD8+CD4-CCR7+CD45RA+ naive T cells. Source of these receptors: a human donor in good health. Some libraries in this study had Jurkat cell RNA spiked in.

This clonotype has just a few counts. This sequence joins TRBV20-1 and TRBJ2-2; 11 nucleotides align to TRBD2. This CDR3 has 14 amino acids. From germline, CDR1 is DFQATT and CDR2 SNEGSKA (reference sequence). Trimming at V came to 5 bases and at J to 5 bases, leaving 4 bases not matched to a gene. In DNA form, the CDR3 reads TGCAGTGCTCCACTAGCGGGAGATACCGGGGAGCTGTTTTTT. It translates to CSAPLAGDTGELFF.

This clonotype occurred many times. The chain is built from TRBV5-1 and TRBJ2-7, with D tentatively TRBD1 (6 bases). Trimming took 2 bases from V and 2 from J, leaving 11 bases between them. The length of the CDR3 is 14 residues. Looked up from germline, CDR1 is SGHRS and CDR2 is YFSETQ. CDR3 coding DNA: TGCGCCAGCAGCTTCACGACAGGAACCTACGAGCAGTACTTC. Translated: CASSFTTGTYEQYF.

This clonotype was picked up a small number of times. The V gene is TRBV23-1, the J gene TRBJ2-1, with TRBD2 matching 9 bases. TRBV23-1 is an ORF, with its function uncertain. Trimming took 0 bases from V and 6 from J; bases not matched to a gene: 12. There are 18 residues in the CDR3. The CDR3 bases are TGCGCCAGCAGTCAATCAGTGTGGAGCGGGAGGCTGGTCAATGAGCAGTTCTTC. This gives the protein CASSQSVWSGRLVNEQFF.

This clonotype was detected many times. This chain links TRBV13 with TRBJ2-3, with 10 nucleotides matching TRBD2. V shed 1 base, J shed 7 bases, and the junction held 5 bases outside the gene matches. CDR3 length: 15 amino acids. CDR1 and CDR2 from the germline V gene are PRHDT and FYEKMQ (reference sequence). DNA of the CDR3: TGTGCCAGCAGCTTAGAGTCTAGCGGGAGTTATACGCAGTATTTT. Its translation is CASSLESSGSYTQYF.

This clonotype has ten or more counts. The rearrangement uses TRBV19 and TRBJ2-1; 9 nucleotides line up with TRBD2. The CDR3 is 15 residues long. The ends lost 8 bases at V and 5 bases at J; junction bases unmatched: 10. Germline loops: CDR1 LNHDA, CDR2 SQIVND (reference sequence). The CDR3 here is CASSTPGLAHNEQFF. CDR3 nucleotides: TGTGCCAGTTCTACACCGGGACTAGCACACAATGAGCAGTTCTTC.

This clonotype is categorized as medium-sized. The CDR3 sequence is CAISEAARAETQYF. CDR3 coding DNA: TGTGCCATCAGTGAGGCGGCCCGGGCAGAGACCCAGTACTTC. The V gene is TRBV10-3, the J gene TRBJ2-5; D remains ambiguous. Germline assignment: CDR1 ENHRY and CDR2 SYGVKD. This CDR3 spans 14 amino acids. V lost 2 bases and J 4 bases, leaving 11 bases between the germline ends.

This clonotype has a count of ten or more. The rearrangement links TRBV6-5 to TRBJ2-7; D gene unclear. Germline V gene data show CDR1 as MNHEY and CDR2 as SVGAGI. The CDR3 extends over 14 amino acids. With 5 bases removed from V and 1 base from J, the gap between germline ends came to 12 bases. CDR3 DNA: TGTGCCAGCAGTAGGCGAAACCGATCCTACGAGCAGTACTTC. Amino acid sequence: CASSRRNRSYEQYF.

This chain links TRBV13 with TRBJ2-7; 8 bases fit TRBD2. Germline assignment: CDR1 PRHDT and CDR2 FYEKMQ (reference sequence). Trimming cost V 3 bases and J 3 bases; bases outside gene matches: 4. The CDR3 has 14 residues. The chain's CDR3 is CASSLASGHYEQYF. In nucleotides, the CDR3 is TGTGCCAGCAGCTTGGCTAGCGGGCACTACGAGCAGTACTTC.

V and J are TRBV2 and TRBJ1-5, with TRBD1 matching over 9 bases. V shed 5 bases and J 6 bases; nucleotides not matched to a gene: 8. Germline V gene sequence: CDR1 SNHLY, CDR2 FYNNEI. The CDR3 sequence is 15 residues long. CDR3 sequence reads: CASSPGGTGRQPQHF. The CDR3 DNA follows: TGTGCCAGCAGTCCGGGCGGGACAGGGCGTCAGCCCCAGCATTTT.

There are many counts of this clonotype. CDR3 nucleotide sequence: TGTGCCAGCAGCCCTCTGCGCAATGAGCAGTTCTTC. This encodes CASSPLRNEQFF. The genes are TRBV7-9 and TRBJ2-1; D unresolved. With 5 bases removed from V and 6 bases from J, the gap between germline ends came to 8 bases. This CDR3 comprises 12 residues. The germline CDR1 and CDR2 sequences are SEHNR and FQNEAQ (reference sequence).